This T cell receptor (beta chain) was sequenced during a study of cytomegalovirus exposure and HLA in healthy donors. Germline lookup yields CDR1 MNHNS and CDR2 SASEGT. With V trimmed by 2 bases and J by 3 bases, 12 bases remained unmatched. This CDR3 has 17 residues. In regard to this clone: Antigen: not known.

Broader study findings: Cytomegalovirus-associated status was assigned to more than 150 TCR beta chains.

The study ran its PCR with 60 Vbeta and 13 Jbeta primers. The table came from immunoSEQ multiplex PCR; TCRdb's copy has only in-frame clones and leaves some out. The sample holds 120,000 to 150,000 clones, around 81% seen once. The TCR comes from a middle-aged man in good health and CMV-seropositive. Source material: PBMCs. The V gene is TRBV6-1, the J gene TRBJ2-7; 8 bases agree with TRBD1. The CDR3 here is CASSEPYSGTGFYEQYF. CDR3 in DNA: TGTGCCAGCAGTGAACCCTATTCCGGGACAGGTTTCTACGAGCAGTACTTC.